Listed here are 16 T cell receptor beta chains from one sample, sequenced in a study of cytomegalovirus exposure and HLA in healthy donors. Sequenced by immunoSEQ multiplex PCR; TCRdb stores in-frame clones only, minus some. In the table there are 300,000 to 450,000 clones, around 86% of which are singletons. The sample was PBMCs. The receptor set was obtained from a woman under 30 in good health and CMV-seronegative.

CDR3 DNA: TGTGCCAGCAGCTTAGCCCGGACTAGCGGGAGCTTCAATGAGCAGTTCTTC. This codes for CASSLARTSGSFNEQFF. The chain is built from TRBV11-2 and TRBJ2-1, with 13 bases lining up with TRBD2. Trimming took 1 base from V and 6 from J; bases not matched to a gene: 6. The CDR3 has 17 residues. The germline V gene encodes CDR1 SGHAT and CDR2 FQNNGV. The full variable domain, completed using reference TRBV11-2 and TRBJ2-1, is EAGVAQSPRYKIIEKRQSVAFWCNPISGHATLYWYQQILGQGPKLLIQFQNNGVVDDSQLPKDRFSAERLKGVDSTLKIQPAKLEDSAVYLCASSLARTSGSFNEQFFGPGTRLTVL.

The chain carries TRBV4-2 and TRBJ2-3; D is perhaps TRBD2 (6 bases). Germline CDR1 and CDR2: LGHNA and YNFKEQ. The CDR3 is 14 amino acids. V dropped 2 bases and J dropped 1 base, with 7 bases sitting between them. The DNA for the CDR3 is TGTGCCAGCAGCCAATCGGGAGGCACAGATACGCAGTATTTT. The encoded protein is CASSQSGGTDTQYF.

The CDR3 DNA reads as TGCGCCAGCAGCCAAGAGACAGGGTTGGGGCACAATGAGCAGTTCTTC. Its translation is CASSQETGLGHNEQFF. This chain uses TRBV4-1 with TRBJ2-1, with 7 positions matching TRBD1. Losses at the gene ends were 0 bases for V and 5 bases for J; bases not matched to a gene: 7. This CDR3 region has 16 residues. Germline assignment: CDR1 MGHRA and CDR2 YSYEKL.

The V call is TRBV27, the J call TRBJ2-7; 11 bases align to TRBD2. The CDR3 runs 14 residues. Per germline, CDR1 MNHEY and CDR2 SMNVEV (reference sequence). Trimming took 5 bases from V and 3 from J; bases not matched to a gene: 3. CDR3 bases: TGTGCCAGCAGTGAGGGACTAGCGGTCTACGAGCAGTACTTC. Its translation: CASSEGLAVYEQYF.

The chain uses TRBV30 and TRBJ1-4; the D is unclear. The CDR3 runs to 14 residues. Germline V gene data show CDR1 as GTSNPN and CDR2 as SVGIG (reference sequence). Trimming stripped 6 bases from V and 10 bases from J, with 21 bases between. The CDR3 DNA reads TGTGCCTGCTCCCCGCCTCCTCGGGGTGGAAAACTGTTTTTT. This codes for CACSPPPRGGKLFF.

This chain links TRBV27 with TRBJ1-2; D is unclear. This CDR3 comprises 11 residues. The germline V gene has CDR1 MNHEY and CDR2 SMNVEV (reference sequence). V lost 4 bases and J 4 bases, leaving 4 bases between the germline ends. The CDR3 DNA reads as TGTGCCAGCAGTTCCTCCTATGGCTACACCTTC. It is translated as CASSSSYGYTF.

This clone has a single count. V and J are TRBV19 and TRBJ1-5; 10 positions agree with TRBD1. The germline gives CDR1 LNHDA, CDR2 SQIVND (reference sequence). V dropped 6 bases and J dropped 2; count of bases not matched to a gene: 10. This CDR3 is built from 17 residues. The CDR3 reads CASRPTGGFGGNQPQHF. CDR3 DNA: TGTGCCAGTAGACCGACAGGGGGCTTTGGTGGCAATCAGCCCCAGCATTTT. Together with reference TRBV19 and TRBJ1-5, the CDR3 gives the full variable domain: DGGITQSPKYLFRKEGQNVTLSCEQNLNHDAMYWYRQDPGQGLRLIYYSQIVNDFQKGDIAEGYSVSREKKESFPLTVTSAQKNPTAFYLCASRPTGGFGGNQPQHFGDGTRLSIL.

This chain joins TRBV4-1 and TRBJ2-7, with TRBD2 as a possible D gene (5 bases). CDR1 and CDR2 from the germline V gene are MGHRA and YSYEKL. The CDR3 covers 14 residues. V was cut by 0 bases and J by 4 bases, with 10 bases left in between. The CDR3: CASSQEDYVYEQYF. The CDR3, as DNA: TGCGCCAGCAGCCAAGAAGACTATGTTTACGAGCAGTACTTC.

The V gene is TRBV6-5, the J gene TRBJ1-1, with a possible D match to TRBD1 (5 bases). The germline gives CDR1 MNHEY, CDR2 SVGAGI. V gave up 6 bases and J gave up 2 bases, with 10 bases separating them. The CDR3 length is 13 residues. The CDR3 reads CASSPDSNTEAFF. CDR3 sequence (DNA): TGTGCCAGCAGCCCTGACAGCAACACTGAAGCTTTCTTT.

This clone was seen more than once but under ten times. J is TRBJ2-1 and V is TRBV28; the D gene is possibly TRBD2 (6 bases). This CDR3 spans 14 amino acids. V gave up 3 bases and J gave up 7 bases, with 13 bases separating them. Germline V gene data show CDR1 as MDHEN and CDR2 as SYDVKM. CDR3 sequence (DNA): TGTGCCAGCAGTTTTTATGGGAGCGGGAATGAGCAGTTCTTC. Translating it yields CASSFYGSGNEQFF. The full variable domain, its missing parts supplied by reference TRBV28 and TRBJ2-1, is DVKVTQSSRYLVKRTGEKVFLECVQDMDHENMFWYRQDPGLGLRLIYFSYDVKMKEKGDIPEGYSVSREKKERFSLILESASTNQTSMYLCASSFYGSGNEQFFGPGTRLTVL.

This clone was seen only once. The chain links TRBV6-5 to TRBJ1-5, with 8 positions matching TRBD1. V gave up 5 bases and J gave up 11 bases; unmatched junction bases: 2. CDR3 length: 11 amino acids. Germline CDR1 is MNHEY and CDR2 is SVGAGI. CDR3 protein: CASSDRGSQHF. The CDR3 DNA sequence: TGTGCCAGCAGTGACAGGGGTTCCCAGCATTTT.

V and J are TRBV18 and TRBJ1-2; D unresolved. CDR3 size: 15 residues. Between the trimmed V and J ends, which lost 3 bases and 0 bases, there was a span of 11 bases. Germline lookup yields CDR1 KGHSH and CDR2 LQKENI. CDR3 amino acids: CASSPSETANYGYTF. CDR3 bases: TGTGCCAGCTCACCGTCCGAAACAGCTAACTATGGCTACACCTTC.

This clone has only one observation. The CDR3 here is CASGFDRGVYGYTF. In DNA, the CDR3 is TGTGCCAGCGGGTTTGACAGGGGCGTATATGGCTACACCTTC. This rearrangement joins TRBV7-3 to TRBJ1-2; 8 nucleotides agree with TRBD1. The V segment lost 8 bases and the J segment 5 bases; nucleotides outside the gene matches: 10. The CDR3 spans 14 residues. Germline-derived CDR1 and CDR2 are SGHTA and FQGTGA.

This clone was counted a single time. In DNA, the CDR3 is TGTGCCAGCATCTTTGCTAGCGGGAGTCGTGAGACCCAGTACTTC. This gives the protein CASIFASGSRETQYF. The chain uses TRBV6-1 and TRBJ2-5, with 10 bases aligning to TRBD2. With V trimmed by 7 bases and J by 5 bases, 10 bases remained unmatched. Germline lookup yields CDR1 MNHNS and CDR2 SASEGT. There are 15 residues in the CDR3.

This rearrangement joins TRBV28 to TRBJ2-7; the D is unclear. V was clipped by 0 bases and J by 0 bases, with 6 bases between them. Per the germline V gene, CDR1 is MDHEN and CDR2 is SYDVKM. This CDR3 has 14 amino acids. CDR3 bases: TGTGCCAGCAGTTTATGGACAACCTCCTACGAGCAGTACTTC. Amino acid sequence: CASSLWTTSYEQYF.

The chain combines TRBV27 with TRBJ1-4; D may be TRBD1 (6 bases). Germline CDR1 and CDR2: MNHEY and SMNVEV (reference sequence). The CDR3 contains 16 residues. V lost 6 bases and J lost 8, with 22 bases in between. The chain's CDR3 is CASSRFGDRREEKLFF. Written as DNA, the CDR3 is TGTGCCAGCAGCCGATTCGGTGACAGGAGAGAAGAAAAACTGTTTTTT.